This T cell receptor beta chain was identified in a study of blood T cell repertoires in COVID-19. Germline-derived CDR1 and CDR2 are MNHEY and SMNVEV (reference sequence). This CDR3 comprises 15 residues. Trimming took off 6 bases at V and 0 bases at J, with 12 bases between the two ends. In the authors' workflow: Estimation of nucleated cell counts was performed using reference gene primer amplification. Profiling relied on immunoSEQ multiplex PCR, and the TCRdb table lists in-frame clones only, not all of them. That table is the source of V, J and clone size, and D and trimming were worked out from the DNA. The table lists hundreds of thousands of clones, around 87% of them singletons. The Seattle site enrolled patients during active infection and followed them longitudinally.

This TCR was recovered from a woman in her thirties or forties with COVID-19, enrolled during active disease. The sequenced sample consisted of peripheral blood. The V gene is TRBV27, the J gene TRBJ2-1, with D unresolved. The CDR3 sequence is CASRSRPSSYNEQFF. CDR3 DNA: TGTGCCAGCAGATCTAGACCAAGCTCCTACAATGAGCAGTTCTTC.